The sequence of this TCR beta chain was determined in a study of blood T cell repertoires in COVID-19. Study-wide context: Samples of COVID-19 (acute and convalescent) were obtained from the United States, Italy and Spain. In each case, the material was cDNA or gDNA derived from T cells, B-cell-depleted T cells, or PBMCs.

CDR3 length: 14 residues. V shed 4 bases and J 4 bases; nucleotides not matched to a gene: 4. The germline V gene encodes CDR1 SGHRS and CDR2 YFSETQ. Original analysis: Reference gene primer amplification yielded estimated nucleated cell counts. The protocol was immunoSEQ multiplex PCR, while the TCRdb copy is restricted to in-frame clones and leaves out a portion. The D gene and trimming were derived from the DNA, and the V and J assignments and clone size from that table. The repertoire holds 170,000 or so clones, with roughly nine tenths as singletons. The rearrangement uses TRBV5-1 and TRBJ2-3; 9 bases are a match to TRBD1. Material for sequencing was peripheral blood. The source is a man aged 18 to 29 who had recovered from COVID-19. The CDR3 DNA follows: TGCGCCAGCAGCCCAGGACAGGGGTCAGATACGCAGTATTTT. It is translated as CASSPGQGSDTQYF.